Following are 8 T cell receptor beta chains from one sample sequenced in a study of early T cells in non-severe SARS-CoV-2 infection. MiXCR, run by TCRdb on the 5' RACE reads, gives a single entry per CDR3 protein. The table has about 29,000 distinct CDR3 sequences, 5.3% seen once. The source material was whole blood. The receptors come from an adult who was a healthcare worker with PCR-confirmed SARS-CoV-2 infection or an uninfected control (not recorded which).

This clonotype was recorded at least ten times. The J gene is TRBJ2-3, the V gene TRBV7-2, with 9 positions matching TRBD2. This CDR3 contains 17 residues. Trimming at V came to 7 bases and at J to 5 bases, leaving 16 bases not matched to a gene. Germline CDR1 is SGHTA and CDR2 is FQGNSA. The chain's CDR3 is CASTTLGGGRAIDTQYF. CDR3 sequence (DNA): TGTGCCAGCACCACGTTAGGGGGCGGGAGGGCCATAGATACGCAGTATTTT.

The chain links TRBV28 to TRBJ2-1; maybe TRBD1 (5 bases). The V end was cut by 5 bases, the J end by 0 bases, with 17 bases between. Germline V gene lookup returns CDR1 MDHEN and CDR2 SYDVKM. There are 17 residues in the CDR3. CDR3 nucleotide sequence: TGTGCCAGCAGTGGCCGTAAACAGGTACACTCCTACAATGAGCAGTTCTTC. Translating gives CASSGRKQVHSYNEQFF. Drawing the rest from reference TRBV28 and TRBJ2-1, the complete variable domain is DVKVTQSSRYLVKRTGEKVFLECVQDMDHENMFWYRQDPGLGLRLIYFSYDVKMKEKGDIPEGYSVSREKKERFSLILESASTNQTSMYLCASSGRKQVHSYNEQFFGPGTRLTVL.

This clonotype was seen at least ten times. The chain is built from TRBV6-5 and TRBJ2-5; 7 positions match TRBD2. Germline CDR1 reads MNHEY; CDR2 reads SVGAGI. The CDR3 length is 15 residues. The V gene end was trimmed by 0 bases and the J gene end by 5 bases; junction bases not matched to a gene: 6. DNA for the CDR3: TGTGCCAGCAGTTACTCGGCGGGAGTAGAGGAGACCCAGTACTTC. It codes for CASSYSAGVEETQYF.

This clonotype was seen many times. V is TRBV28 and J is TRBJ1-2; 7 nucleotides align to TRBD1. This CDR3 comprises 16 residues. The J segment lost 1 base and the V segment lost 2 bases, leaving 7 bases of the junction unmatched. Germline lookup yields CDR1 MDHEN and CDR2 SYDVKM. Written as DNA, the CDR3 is TGTGCCAGCAGTTTACCGACGACAGGGTTTAACTATGGCTACACCTTC. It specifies CASSLPTTGFNYGYTF.

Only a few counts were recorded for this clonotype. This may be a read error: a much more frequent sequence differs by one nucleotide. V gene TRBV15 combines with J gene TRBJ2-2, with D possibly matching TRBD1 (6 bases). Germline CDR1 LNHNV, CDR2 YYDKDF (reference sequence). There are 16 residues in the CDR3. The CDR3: CATSRVAGVLSGELLF. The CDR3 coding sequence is TGTGCCACCAGCAGAGTGGCAGGGGTCCTCTCCGGGGAGCTGCTTTTT.

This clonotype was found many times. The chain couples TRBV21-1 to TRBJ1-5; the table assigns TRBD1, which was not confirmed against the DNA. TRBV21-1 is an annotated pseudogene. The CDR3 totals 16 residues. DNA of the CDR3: TGTGCCAGCAGCGCCTTGGAGGACAGGATTAATCAGCCCCAGCATTTT. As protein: CASSALEDRINQPQHF.

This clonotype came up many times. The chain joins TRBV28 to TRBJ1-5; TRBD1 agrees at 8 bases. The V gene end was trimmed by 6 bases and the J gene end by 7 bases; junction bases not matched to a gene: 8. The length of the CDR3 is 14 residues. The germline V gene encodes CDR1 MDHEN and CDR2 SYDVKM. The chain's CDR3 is CASRDGQGVQPQHF. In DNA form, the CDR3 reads TGTGCCAGCAGAGATGGACAGGGAGTCCAGCCCCAGCATTTT.

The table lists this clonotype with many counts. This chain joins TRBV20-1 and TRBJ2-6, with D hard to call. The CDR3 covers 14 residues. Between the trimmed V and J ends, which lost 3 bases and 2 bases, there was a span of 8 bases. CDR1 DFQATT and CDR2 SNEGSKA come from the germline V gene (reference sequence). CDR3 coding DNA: TGCAGTGCTAGCGACCGGCCTGGGGCCAACGTCCTGACTTTC. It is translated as CSASDRPGANVLTF.